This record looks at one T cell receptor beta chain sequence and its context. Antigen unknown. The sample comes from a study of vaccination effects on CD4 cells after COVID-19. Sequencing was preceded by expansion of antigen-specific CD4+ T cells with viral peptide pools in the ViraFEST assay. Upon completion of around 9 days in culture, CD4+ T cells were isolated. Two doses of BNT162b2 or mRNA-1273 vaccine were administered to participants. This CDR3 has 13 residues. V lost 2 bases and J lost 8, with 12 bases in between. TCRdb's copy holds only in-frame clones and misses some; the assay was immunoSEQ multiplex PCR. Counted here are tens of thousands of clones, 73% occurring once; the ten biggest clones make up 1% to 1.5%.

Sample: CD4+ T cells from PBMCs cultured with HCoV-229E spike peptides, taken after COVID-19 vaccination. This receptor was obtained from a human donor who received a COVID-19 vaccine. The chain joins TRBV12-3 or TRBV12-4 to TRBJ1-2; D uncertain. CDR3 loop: CASSLKQRWGYTF. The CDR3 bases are TGTGCCAGCAGTTTAAAGCAGCGGTGGGGCTACACCTTC.